This T cell receptor beta chain was identified in a study of vaccination effects on CD4 cells after COVID-19. Whole-study context: The cohort was immunized with two doses of either the BNT162b2 or mRNA-1273 vaccine.

The repertoire was sequenced with immunoSEQ multiplex PCR; TCRdb's copy has only in-frame clones and lacks some. The sample includes around 40,000 clones, 55% to 80% of them seen just once. The study's findings and limits: In vaccinees who were healthy, merely 1 out of 255 vaccine-induced clones cross-reacted with common cold coronaviruses.

In germline, CDR1 is WSHSY, CDR2 SAAADI. Losses at the gene ends were 2 bases for V and 4 bases for J; bases not matched to a gene: 6. This CDR3 comprises 15 residues. Turning to this clone: Its antigen remains unidentified.

With 10 to 11 days of culture completed, CD4+ T cells were isolated. Absence of prior SARS-CoV-2 infection characterized the vaccine recipients, who showed negative nucleocapsid antibodies. IL-2 medium supplanted half the medium on days 3 and 7. This chain links TRBV10-2 with TRBJ2-5; 8 positions match TRBD2. The sequencing here drew on CD4+ T cells from PBMCs cultured without peptide, taken before COVID-19 vaccination. The receptor's source is a human donor who received a COVID-19 vaccine. CDR3 protein: CASSERAAGVETQYF. DNA for the CDR3: TGCGCCAGCAGTGAGCGGGCAGCGGGAGTAGAGACCCAGTACTTC.